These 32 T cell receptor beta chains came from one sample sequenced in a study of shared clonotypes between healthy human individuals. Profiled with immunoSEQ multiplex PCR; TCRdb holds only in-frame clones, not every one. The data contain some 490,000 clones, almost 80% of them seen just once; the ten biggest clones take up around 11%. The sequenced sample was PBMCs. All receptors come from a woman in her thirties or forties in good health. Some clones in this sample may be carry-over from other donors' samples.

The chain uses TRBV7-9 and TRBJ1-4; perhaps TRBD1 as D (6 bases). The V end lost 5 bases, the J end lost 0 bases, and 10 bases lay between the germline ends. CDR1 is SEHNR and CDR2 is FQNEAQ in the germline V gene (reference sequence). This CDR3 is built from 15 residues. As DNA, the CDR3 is TGTGCCAGCAGCCCGGACAGATCAACTAATGAAAAACTGTTTTTT. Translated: CASSPDRSTNEKLFF.

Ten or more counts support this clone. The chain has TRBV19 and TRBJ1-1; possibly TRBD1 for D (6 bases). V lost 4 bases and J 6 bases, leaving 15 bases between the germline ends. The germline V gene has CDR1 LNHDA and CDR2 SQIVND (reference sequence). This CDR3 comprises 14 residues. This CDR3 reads CASSTQQGTAEAFF. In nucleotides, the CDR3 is TGTGCCAGTAGTACTCAACAGGGAACGGCTGAAGCTTTCTTT.

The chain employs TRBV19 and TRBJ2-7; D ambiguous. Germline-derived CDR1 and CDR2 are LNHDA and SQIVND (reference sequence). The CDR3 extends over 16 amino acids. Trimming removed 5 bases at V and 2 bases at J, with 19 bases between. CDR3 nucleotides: TGTGCCAGTAGTTCGACCGGGCAGAGACCCGCCTACGAGCAGTACTTC. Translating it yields CASSSTGQRPAYEQYF.

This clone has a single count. Here the CDR3 reads CASSPSRRSYEQYF. The CDR3 nucleotides read TGTGCCAGCAGCCCATCAAGGAGGTCCTACGAGCAGTACTTC. The chain is built from TRBV9 and TRBJ2-7; D is perhaps TRBD2 (5 bases). The V end lost 4 bases, the J end lost 1 base, and 12 bases lay between the germline ends. The V gene's germline CDR1 is SGDLS and CDR2 YYNGEE. This CDR3 contains 14 residues.

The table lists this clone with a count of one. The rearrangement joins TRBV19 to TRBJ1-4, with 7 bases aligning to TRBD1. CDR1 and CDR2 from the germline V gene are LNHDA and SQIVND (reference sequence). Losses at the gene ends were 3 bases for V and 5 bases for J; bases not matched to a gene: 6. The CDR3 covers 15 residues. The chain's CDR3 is CASSIAGTANEKLFF. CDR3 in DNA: TGTGCCAGTAGTATCGCCGGGACAGCAAATGAAAAACTGTTTTTT. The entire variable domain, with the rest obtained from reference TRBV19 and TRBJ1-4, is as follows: DGGITQSPKYLFRKEGQNVTLSCEQNLNHDAMYWYRQDPGQGLRLIYYSQIVNDFQKGDIAEGYSVSREKKESFPLTVTSAQKNPTAFYLCASSIAGTANEKLFFGSGTQLSVL.

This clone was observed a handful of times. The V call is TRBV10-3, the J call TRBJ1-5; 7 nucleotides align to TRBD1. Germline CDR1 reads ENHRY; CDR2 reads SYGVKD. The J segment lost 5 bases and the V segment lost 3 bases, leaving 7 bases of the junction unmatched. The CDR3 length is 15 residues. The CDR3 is CAISDSGTDHQPQHF. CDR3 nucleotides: TGTGCCATCAGTGATTCCGGGACAGATCATCAGCCCCAGCATTTT.

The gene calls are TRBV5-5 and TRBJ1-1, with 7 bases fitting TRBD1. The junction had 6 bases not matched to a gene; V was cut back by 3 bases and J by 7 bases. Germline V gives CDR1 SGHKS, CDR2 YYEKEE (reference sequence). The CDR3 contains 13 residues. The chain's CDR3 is CASSSVTGDEAFF. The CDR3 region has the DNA TGTGCCAGCAGCTCGGTAACAGGGGATGAAGCTTTCTTT.

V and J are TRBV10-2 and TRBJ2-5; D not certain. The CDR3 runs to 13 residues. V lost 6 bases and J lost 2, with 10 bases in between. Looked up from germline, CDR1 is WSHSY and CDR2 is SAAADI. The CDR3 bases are TGCGCCAGCAGCCCGGTTGTACAAGAGACCCAGTACTTC. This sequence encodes CASSPVVQETQYF.

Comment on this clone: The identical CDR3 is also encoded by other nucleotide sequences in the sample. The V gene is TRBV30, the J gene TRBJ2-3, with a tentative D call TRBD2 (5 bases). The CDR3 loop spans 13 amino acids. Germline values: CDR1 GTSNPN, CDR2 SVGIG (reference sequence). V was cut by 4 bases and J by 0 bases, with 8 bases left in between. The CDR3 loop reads CAWTRGSTDTQYF. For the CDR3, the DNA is TGTGCCTGGACACGGGGAAGCACAGATACGCAGTATTTT.

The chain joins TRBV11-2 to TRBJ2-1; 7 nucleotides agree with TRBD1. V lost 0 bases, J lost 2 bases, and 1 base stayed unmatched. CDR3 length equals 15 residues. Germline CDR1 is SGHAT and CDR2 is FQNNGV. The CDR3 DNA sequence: TGTGCCAGCAGCTTAGAGGGACAGACCTACAATGAGCAGTTCTTC. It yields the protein CASSLEGQTYNEQFF.

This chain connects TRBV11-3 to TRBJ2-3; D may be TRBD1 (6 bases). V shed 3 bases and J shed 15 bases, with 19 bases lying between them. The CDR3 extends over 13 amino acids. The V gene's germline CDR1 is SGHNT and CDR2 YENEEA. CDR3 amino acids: CASSFTGQPTQYF. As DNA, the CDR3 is TGTGCCAGCAGCTTTACTGGACAGCCTACCCAATATTTT.

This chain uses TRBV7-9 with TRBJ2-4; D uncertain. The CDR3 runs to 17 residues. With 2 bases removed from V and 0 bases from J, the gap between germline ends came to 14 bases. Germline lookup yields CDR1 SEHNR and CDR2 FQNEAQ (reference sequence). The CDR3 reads CASSLRSQDLAKNIQYF. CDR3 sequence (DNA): TGTGCCAGCAGCTTACGGTCCCAGGACCTAGCCAAAAACATTCAGTACTTC.

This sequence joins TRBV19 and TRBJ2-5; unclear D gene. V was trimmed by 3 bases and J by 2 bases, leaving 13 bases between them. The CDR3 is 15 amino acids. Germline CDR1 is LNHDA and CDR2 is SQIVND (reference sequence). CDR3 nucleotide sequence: TGTGCCAGTAGTATGAAGGCGAACTCTCAAGAGACCCAGTACTTC. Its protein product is CASSMKANSQETQYF. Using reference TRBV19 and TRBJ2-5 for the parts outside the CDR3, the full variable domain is DGGITQSPKYLFRKEGQNVTLSCEQNLNHDAMYWYRQDPGQGLRLIYYSQIVNDFQKGDIAEGYSVSREKKESFPLTVTSAQKNPTAFYLCASSMKANSQETQYFGPGTRLLVL.

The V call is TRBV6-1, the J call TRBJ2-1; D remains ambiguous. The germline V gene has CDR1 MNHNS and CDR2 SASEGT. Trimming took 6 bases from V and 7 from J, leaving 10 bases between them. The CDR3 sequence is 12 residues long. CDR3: CASSQQKNEQFF. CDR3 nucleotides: TGTGCCAGCAGCCAACAAAAAAATGAGCAGTTCTTC.

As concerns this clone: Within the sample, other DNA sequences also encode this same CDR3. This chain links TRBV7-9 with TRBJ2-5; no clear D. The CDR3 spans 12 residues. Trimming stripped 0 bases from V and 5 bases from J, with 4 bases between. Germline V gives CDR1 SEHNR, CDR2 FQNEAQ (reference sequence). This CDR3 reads CASSLAGETQYF. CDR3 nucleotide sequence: TGTGCCAGCAGCTTAGCCGGGGAGACCCAGTACTTC.

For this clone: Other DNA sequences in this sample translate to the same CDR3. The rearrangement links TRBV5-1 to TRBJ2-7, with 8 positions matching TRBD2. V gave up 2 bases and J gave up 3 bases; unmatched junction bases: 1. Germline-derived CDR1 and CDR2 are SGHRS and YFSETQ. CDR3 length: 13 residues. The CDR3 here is CASSLAGVYEQYF. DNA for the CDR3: TGCGCCAGCAGCTTAGCGGGAGTCTACGAGCAGTACTTC.

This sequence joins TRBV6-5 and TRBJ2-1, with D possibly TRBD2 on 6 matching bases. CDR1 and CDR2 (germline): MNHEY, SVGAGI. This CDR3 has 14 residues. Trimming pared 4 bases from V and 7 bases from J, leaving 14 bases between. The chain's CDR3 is CASSFTDYENEQFF. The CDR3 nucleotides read TGTGCCAGCAGTTTTACGGACTACGAGAATGAGCAGTTCTTC.

The CDR3, as DNA: TGCAGTGGTCAGAGAGCGGACCAGTTCTTC. This sequence encodes CSGQRADQFF. The gene calls are TRBV20-1 and TRBJ2-1; weak D call: TRBD2 (5 bases). V was pared by 7 bases and J by 13 bases, with 14 bases between. CDR3 size: 10 residues. Germline CDR1 is DFQATT and CDR2 is SNEGSKA (reference sequence).

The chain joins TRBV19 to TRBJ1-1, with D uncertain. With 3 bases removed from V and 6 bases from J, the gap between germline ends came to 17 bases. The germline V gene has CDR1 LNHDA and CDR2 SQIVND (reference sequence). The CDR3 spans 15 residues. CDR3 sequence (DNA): TGTGCCAGTAGTATTTCAATTGCATTTCTGGCTGAAGCTTTCTTT. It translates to CASSISIAFLAEAFF.

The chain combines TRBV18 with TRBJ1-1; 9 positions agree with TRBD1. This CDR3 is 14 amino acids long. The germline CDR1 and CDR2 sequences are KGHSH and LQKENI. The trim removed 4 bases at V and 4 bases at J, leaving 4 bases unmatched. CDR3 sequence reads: CASSRDRVGTEAFF. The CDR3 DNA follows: TGTGCCAGCTCACGGGACAGGGTGGGCACTGAAGCTTTCTTT. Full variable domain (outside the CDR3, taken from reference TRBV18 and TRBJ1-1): NAGVMQNPRHLVRRRGQEARLRCSPMKGHSHVYWYRQLPEEGLKFMVYLQKENIIDESGMPKERFSAEFPKEGPSILRIQQVVRGDSAAYFCASSRDRVGTEAFFGQGTRLTVV.

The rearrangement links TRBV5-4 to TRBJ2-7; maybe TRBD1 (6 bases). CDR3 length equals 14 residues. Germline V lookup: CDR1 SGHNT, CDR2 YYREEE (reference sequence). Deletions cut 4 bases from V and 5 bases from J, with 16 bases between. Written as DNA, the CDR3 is TGTGCCAGCAGCCCCGGACAGATTCCTAACGAGCAGTACTTC. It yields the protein CASSPGQIPNEQYF.

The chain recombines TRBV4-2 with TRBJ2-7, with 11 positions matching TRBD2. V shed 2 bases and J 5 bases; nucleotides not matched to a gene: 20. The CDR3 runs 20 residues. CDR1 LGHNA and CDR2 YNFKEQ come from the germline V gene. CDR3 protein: CASSQSTGGGNSGRADEQYF. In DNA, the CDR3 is TGTGCCAGCAGCCAATCGACAGGGGGAGGTAATAGCGGGAGGGCCGACGAGCAGTACTTC.

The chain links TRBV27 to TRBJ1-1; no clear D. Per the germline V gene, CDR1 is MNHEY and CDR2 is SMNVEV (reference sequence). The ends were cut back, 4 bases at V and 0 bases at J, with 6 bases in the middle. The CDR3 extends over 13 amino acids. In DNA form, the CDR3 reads TGTGCCAGCAGTTATAGCATGAACACTGAAGCTTTCTTT. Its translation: CASSYSMNTEAFF.

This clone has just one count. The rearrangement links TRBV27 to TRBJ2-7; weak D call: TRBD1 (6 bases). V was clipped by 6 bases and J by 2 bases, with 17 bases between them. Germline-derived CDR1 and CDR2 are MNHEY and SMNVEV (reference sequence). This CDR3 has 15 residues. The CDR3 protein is CASRKDRSSTYEQYF. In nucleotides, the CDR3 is TGTGCCAGCAGGAAAGACAGGTCAAGTACCTACGAGCAGTACTTC.

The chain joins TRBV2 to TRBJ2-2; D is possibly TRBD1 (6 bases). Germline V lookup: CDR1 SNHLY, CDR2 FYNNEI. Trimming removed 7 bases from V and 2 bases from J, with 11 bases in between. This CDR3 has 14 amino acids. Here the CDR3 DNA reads TGTGCCAGCACCGAGGGACAAAACACCGGGGAGCTGTTTTTT. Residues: CASTEGQNTGELFF.

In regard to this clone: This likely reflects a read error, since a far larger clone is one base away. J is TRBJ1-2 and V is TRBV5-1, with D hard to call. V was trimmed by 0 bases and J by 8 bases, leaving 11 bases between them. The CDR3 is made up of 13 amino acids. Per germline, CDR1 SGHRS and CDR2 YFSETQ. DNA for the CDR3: TGCGCCAGCAGCTTGGAGTGGTTCGGGGGCTACACCTTC. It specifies CASSLEWFGGYTF.

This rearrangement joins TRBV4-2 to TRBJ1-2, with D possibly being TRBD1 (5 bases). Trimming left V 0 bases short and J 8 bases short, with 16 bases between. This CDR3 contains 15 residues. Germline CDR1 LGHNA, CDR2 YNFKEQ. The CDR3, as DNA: TGTGCCAGCAGCCAAGAGCCTGTGGGGGTGCGAGGCTACACCTTC. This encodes CASSQEPVGVRGYTF.

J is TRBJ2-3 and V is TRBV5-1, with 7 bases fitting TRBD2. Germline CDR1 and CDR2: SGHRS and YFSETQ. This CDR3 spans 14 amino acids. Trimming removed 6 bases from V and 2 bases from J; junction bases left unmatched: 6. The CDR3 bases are TGCGCCAGCAAAAGGCGGGAGAACACAGATACGCAGTATTTT. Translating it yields CASKRRENTDTQYF.

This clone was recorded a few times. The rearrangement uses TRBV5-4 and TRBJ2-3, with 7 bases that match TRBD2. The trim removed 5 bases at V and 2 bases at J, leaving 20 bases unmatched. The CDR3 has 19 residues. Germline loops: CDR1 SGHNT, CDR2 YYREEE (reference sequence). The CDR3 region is CASRGFPSGIKVNTDTQYF. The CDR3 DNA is TGTGCCAGCAGAGGATTCCCTAGCGGAATCAAGGTCAACACAGATACGCAGTATTTT.

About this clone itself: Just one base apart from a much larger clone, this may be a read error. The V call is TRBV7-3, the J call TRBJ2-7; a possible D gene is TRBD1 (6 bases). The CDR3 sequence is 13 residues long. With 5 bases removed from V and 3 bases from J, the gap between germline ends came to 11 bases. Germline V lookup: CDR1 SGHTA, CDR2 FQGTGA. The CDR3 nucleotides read TGTGCCAGCAGCCTCGACAGGAACTACGAGCAGTACTTC. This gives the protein CASSLDRNYEQYF.

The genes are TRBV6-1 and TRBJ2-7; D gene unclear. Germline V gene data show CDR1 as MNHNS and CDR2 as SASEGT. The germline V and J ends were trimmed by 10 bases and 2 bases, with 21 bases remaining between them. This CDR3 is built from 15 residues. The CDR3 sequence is CAIRGEKVLAYEQYF. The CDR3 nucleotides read TGTGCCATCCGTGGGGAAAAGGTCCTAGCCTACGAGCAGTACTTC.

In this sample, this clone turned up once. The CDR3 region has the DNA TGTGCCAGCAGTCCCTCAAGCGGTTTATGGACTGAAGCTTTCTTT. Amino acids: CASSPSSGLWTEAFF. The chain has TRBV28 and TRBJ1-1; no reliable D call. The germline gives CDR1 MDHEN, CDR2 SYDVKM. CDR3 length: 15 residues. V lost 5 bases and J 5 bases, leaving 18 bases between the germline ends. Together with reference TRBV28 and TRBJ1-1, the CDR3 gives the full variable domain: DVKVTQSSRYLVKRTGEKVFLECVQDMDHENMFWYRQDPGLGLRLIYFSYDVKMKEKGDIPEGYSVSREKKERFSLILESASTNQTSMYLCASSPSSGLWTEAFFGQGTRLTVV.